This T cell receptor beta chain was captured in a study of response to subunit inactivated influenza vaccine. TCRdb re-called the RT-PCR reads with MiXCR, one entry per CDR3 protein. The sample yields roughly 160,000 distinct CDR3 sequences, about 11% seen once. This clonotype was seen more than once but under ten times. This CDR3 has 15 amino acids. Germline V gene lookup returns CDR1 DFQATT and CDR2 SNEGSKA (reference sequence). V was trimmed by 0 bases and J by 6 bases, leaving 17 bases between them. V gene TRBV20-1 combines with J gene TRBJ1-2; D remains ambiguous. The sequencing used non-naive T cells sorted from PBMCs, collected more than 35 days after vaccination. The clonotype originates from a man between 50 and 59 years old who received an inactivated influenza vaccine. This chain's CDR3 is CSARDPDGPGDGYTF. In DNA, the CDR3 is TGCAGTGCTAGAGATCCGGACGGCCCGGGTGATGGCTACACCTTC.